This TCR beta chain was identified during a study of spatial heterogeneity in lung cancer. About the study: A unique TCR and UMI combination showed up more than ten times in raw reads, on average.

Points from the study as a whole: Mutation counts in tumors were tracked by counts of expanded intratumoral alpha and beta TCRs.

Looked up from germline, CDR1 is DFQATT and CDR2 is SNEGSKA (reference sequence). Trimming left V 3 bases short and J 0 bases short, with 4 bases between. The CDR3 contains 12 residues. MiXCR, applied by TCRdb to the 5' RACE reads, yields one record per CDR3 protein. The data show some 4,800 distinct CDR3 sequences, roughly 12% seen once. Many counts were recorded for this clonotype. Its antigen remains unknown. Described time point: sample taken at primary tumor resection. Extraction of whole RNA from tumor, nontumor lung or frozen PBMC preceded unsorted sequencing. This chain connects TRBV20-1 to TRBJ2-3, with no clear D. The origin of this receptor is a male donor with early-stage non-small cell lung cancer. Material: lung tumor tissue, obtained at surgery. CDR3: CSASPSTDTQYF. DNA of the CDR3: TGCAGTGCTAGTCCCAGCACAGATACGCAGTATTTT.